Below are 11 T cell receptor beta chains sequenced from a single sample in a study of beta chain features in type 1 diabetes. Study observations and caveats: The study found moderately but significantly shorter TCRB CDR3s in all four CD4+ subsets of Type 1 diabetes patients.

The antigens for these receptors are not known. Every bit of the isolated RNA underwent reverse transcription, so sequencing read expressed TCRB transcripts. Some clones are missing from TCRdb's copy, which holds only in-frame ones; the method was immunoSEQ multiplex PCR. This sample has 250,000 to 350,000 clones, with over 12% found just once. Sequenced material: naive CD4+ T cells from blood. Every receptor here comes from a man in his late teens or twenties with type 1 diabetes.

This clone was picked up a small number of times. V and J are TRBV5-4 and TRBJ2-3; 8 bases are a match to TRBD1. CDR1 is SGHNT and CDR2 is YYREEE in the germline V gene (reference sequence). The junction had 1 base not matched to a gene; V was cut back by 0 bases and J by 4 bases. The CDR3 covers 14 residues. Here the CDR3 DNA reads TGTGCCAGCAGCTTGGAACAGGGGGCAGATACGCAGTATTTT. Translated: CASSLEQGADTQYF.

This clone was detected only a few times. The chain carries TRBV27 and TRBJ2-7; 9 bases match TRBD1. CDR3 length: 16 residues. The V gene's germline CDR1 is MNHEY and CDR2 SMNVEV (reference sequence). With V trimmed by 7 bases and J by 3 bases, 13 bases remained unmatched. CDR3 sequence (DNA): TGTGCCAGCAACAACCCGGGACAGGGAGTCGGCTACGAGCAGTACTTC. This translates into CASNNPGQGVGYEQYF.

Only a few counts were recorded for this clone. The CDR3 DNA is TGTGCCAGCAGTAGGGGACAGGGGAGTAACACCGGGGAGCTGTTTTTT. This encodes CASSRGQGSNTGELFF. The chain employs TRBV6-6 and TRBJ2-2, with 10 bases aligning to TRBD1. V dropped 5 bases and J dropped 2; count of bases not matched to a gene: 5. This CDR3 is built from 16 residues. Germline lookup yields CDR1 MNHNY and CDR2 SVGAGI (reference sequence).

The rearrangement joins TRBV4-2 to TRBJ2-5, with a possible D match to TRBD2 (7 bases). V was cut by 0 bases and J by 0 bases, with 26 bases left in between. The CDR3 contains 21 residues. From germline, CDR1 is LGHNA and CDR2 YNFKEQ. The CDR3 DNA reads as TGTGCCAGCAGCCAAGAACGATTGAGGGGGGGCCCCCGCCCGTACCAAGAGACCCAGTACTTC. This gives the protein CASSQERLRGGPRPYQETQYF.

This chain joins TRBV11-2 and TRBJ1-3; TRBD1 is a possible D gene (5 bases). From germline, CDR1 is SGHAT and CDR2 FQNNGV. This CDR3 comprises 16 residues. V gave up 6 bases and J gave up 2 bases, with 17 bases separating them. The DNA for the CDR3 is TGTGCCAGCAGACAACCGGCAGGGATGCCTGGAAACACCATATATTTT. Protein sequence: CASRQPAGMPGNTIYF.

This clone was detected a few times. The chain joins TRBV5-1 to TRBJ1-2, with D tentatively TRBD1 (6 bases). The CDR3 consists of 16 residues. From germline, CDR1 is SGHRS and CDR2 YFSETQ. V lost 5 bases, J lost 4 bases, and 21 bases lay in between. The CDR3 here is CASRQDGTPLGYGYTF. CDR3 coding DNA: TGCGCCAGCAGACAGGACGGGACACCCCTCGGCTATGGCTACACCTTC.

This clone was found a few times. This chain connects TRBV7-9 to TRBJ2-3, with a tentative D call TRBD2 (6 bases). Trimming removed 3 bases at V and 9 bases at J, with 16 bases between. This CDR3 contains 14 residues. Germline V gene sequence: CDR1 SEHNR, CDR2 FQNEAQ (reference sequence). As DNA, the CDR3 is TGTGCCAGCAGCTTGTTTGACGGGGGTTACACGCAGTATTTT. Protein sequence: CASSLFDGGYTQYF.

J is TRBJ2-3 and V is TRBV5-1; no firm D call. The CDR3 has 16 residues. Germline CDR1 and CDR2: SGHRS and YFSETQ. V dropped 4 bases and J dropped 4 bases, with 19 bases sitting between them. The CDR3: CASSPGGRYLADTQYF. CDR3 bases: TGCGCCAGCAGCCCTGGTGGCAGGTATTTGGCAGATACGCAGTATTTT.

This sequence joins TRBV6-5 and TRBJ2-1; 8 positions match TRBD1. Per the germline V gene, CDR1 is MNHEY and CDR2 is SVGAGI. V lost 10 bases and J lost 1; bases outside the gene matches: 3. The CDR3 totals 13 residues. The CDR3 here is CATRQGSYNEQFF. CDR3 DNA sequence: TGTGCCACCAGACAGGGGTCCTACAATGAGCAGTTCTTC.

This clone was observed a few times. The chain joins TRBV23-1 to TRBJ2-7; the D gene is possibly TRBD1 (5 bases). TRBV23-1 is an ORF; its function is uncertain. CDR3 length: 18 residues. The V end was cut by 2 bases, the J end by 0 bases, with 20 bases between. The DNA for the CDR3 is TGCGCCAGCAGTCAACCGTGCAGGGATCCTCTTGACTCCTACGAGCAGTACTTC. This translates into CASSQPCRDPLDSYEQYF.

The chain couples TRBV20-1 to TRBJ2-7; 12 bases fit TRBD2. CDR1 is DFQATT and CDR2 is SNEGSKA in the germline V gene (reference sequence). The V gene end was trimmed by 3 bases and the J gene end by 12 bases; junction bases not matched to a gene: 3. The CDR3 runs to 11 residues. The CDR3 protein is CSARTSGRAYF. DNA for the CDR3: TGCAGTGCTAGGACTAGCGGGAGAGCGTACTTC.